This TCR beta chain originates from a study of T cells after yellow fever vaccination. About the research overall: Some fractions had low cell numbers, and these were prepared with SMART-Seq v4 Ultra Low Input. General observations from the study: Few clonotypes appeared in both CD4 and CD8 compartments. Among primary-vaccination clones, most reappeared after the booster, at 96% for CD4 and roughly 90% for CD8. Compared with primary, the secondary response was weaker and peaked at day 5, not 15.

A single record per CDR3 protein comes from TCRdb applying MiXCR to the 5' RACE reads. In the table there are fewer than 500,000 distinct CDR3 sequences, over 15% of which are singletons. This CDR3 has 14 residues. The germline V and J ends were trimmed by 0 bases and 5 bases, with 8 bases remaining between them. Germline V lookup: CDR1 SEHNR, CDR2 FQNEAQ (reference sequence). Concerning this clonotype: Its antigen is still unknown.

The chain couples TRBV7-9 to TRBJ1-3; D ambiguous. The TCR originated in a man between 18 and 29 years old who received the YFV17D yellow fever vaccine. This specimen consisted of PBMCs, obtained before the yellow fever booster vaccination. This CDR3 is CASSLAQTRNTIYF. CDR3 in DNA: TGTGCCAGCAGCTTAGCCCAGACCCGAAACACCATATATTTT.